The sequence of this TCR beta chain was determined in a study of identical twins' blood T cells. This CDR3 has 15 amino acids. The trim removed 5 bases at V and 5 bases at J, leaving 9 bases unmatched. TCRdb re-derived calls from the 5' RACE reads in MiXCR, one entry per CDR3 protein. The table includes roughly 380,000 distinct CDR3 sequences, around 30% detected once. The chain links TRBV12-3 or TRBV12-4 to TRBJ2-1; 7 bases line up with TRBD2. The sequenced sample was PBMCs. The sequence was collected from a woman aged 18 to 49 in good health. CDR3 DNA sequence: TGTGCCAGCAGTGCGCGGGGGTACGTCAACAATGAGCAGTTCTTC. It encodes CASSARGYVNNEQFF.